These T cell receptor beta chains were read from a single sample in a study of OX40 agonist ivuxolimab in advanced cancers. Clones were sequenced by immunoSEQ multiplex PCR, and TCRdb holds only the in-frame ones, with some missing. Of around 62,000 clones detected, more than 75% appear once; the ten largest clones hold around 0.68%. This material consisted of CD4+ or CD8+ T cells sorted from blood, taken in a trial of the OX40 agonist ivuxolimab. The receptors come from an adult with an advanced solid tumor such as melanoma, head and neck, liver or kidney cancer. CDR3s include the opening cysteine and the closing phenylalanine or tryptophan. D genes are given only for firm matches. Clone size is stated in some rows and not others, as once, few, many or a class when expanded.

J gene: TRBJ2-7
D gene: TRBD2
clone size: NA
V gene: TRBV9
CDR3 DNA: TGTGCCAGCAGCGTAGGACTAGCGGGGAACTACGAGCAGTACTTC
CDR3 protein: CASSVGLAGNYEQYF

J gene: TRBJ1-1
D gene: TRBD1
clone size: NA
V gene: TRBV6-6
CDR3 DNA: TGTGCCAGCAGGCCGTGGGACAGCTCAGACACTGAAGCTTTCTTT
CDR3 protein: CASRPWDSSDTEAFF

J gene: TRBJ2-3
D gene: TRBD2
clone size: NA
V gene: TRBV5-4
CDR3 DNA: TGTGCCAGCAGCCCCCTGGGAGGGGCGACAGATACGCAGTATTTT
CDR3 protein: CASSPLGGATDTQYF

J gene: TRBJ1-4
D gene: NA
clone size: few
V gene: TRBV14
CDR3 DNA: TGTGCCAGCAGCAAACAGGGCACTAATGAAAAACTGTTTTTT
CDR3 protein: CASSKQGTNEKLFF

J gene: TRBJ1-6
D gene: NA
clone size: few
V gene: TRBV11-2
CDR3 DNA: TGTGCCAGCAGCCCCCGGGCTGATTCACCCCTCCACTTT
CDR3 protein: CASSPRADSPLHF

J gene: TRBJ2-6
D gene: TRBD1
clone size: NA
V gene: TRBV4-2
CDR3 DNA: TGTGCCAGCAGCCAAGATGCGATTGGACAGGGAAGGTCTGGGGCCAACGTCCTGACTTTC
CDR3 protein: CASSQDAIGQGRSGANVLTF

J gene: TRBJ1-5
D gene: NA
clone size: once
V gene: TRBV6-1
CDR3 DNA: TGTGCCAGCAGTGAAGCGCGGGCGGGCAATCAGCCCCAGCATTTT
CDR3 protein: CASSEARAGNQPQHF

J gene: TRBJ2-1
D gene: NA
clone size: once
V gene: TRBV5-5
CDR3 DNA: TGTGCCAGCAGCGATGACAGTCCCCCCTACAATGAGCAGTTCTTC
CDR3 protein: CASSDDSPPYNEQFF

J gene: TRBJ2-5
D gene: NA
clone size: once
V gene: TRBV7-2
CDR3 DNA: TGTGCCAGCACCAGGCCCCTAGTCTTCGAGACCCAGTACTTC
CDR3 protein: CASTRPLVFETQYF

J gene: TRBJ1-1
D gene: NA
clone size: NA
V gene: TRBV7-2
CDR3 DNA: TGTGCCAGCAGCTTCGGGGGGCGCGATACTGAAGCTTTCTTT
CDR3 protein: CASSFGGRDTEAFF

J gene: TRBJ2-1
D gene: TRBD2
clone size: few
V gene: TRBV9
CDR3 DNA: TGTGCCAGCAGCGTGGGACTAGCGAGTGTCGGGCAGTTCTTC
CDR3 protein: CASSVGLASVGQFF

J gene: TRBJ2-1
D gene: TRBD2
clone size: NA
V gene: TRBV4-3
CDR3 DNA: TGCGCCAGCAGCCAAAAGCGGGGGTTGCATGAGCAGTTCTTC
CDR3 protein: CASSQKRGLHEQFF

J gene: TRBJ2-7
D gene: NA
clone size: NA
V gene: TRBV6-6
CDR3 DNA: TGTGCCAGCAGTCCCCTAACCTACGAGCAGTACTTC
CDR3 protein: CASSPLTYEQYF

J gene: TRBJ1-2
D gene: TRBD1
clone size: NA
V gene: TRBV4-3
CDR3 DNA: TGCGCCAGCAGCCAAGCAGGGACAGGGGGTTTTGGCTACACCTTC
CDR3 protein: CASSQAGTGGFGYTF

J gene: TRBJ2-3
D gene: NA
clone size: NA
V gene: TRBV5-6
CDR3 DNA: TGTGCCAGCAGCTTACCTGGGGCAGATACGCAGTATTTT
CDR3 protein: CASSLPGADTQYF

J gene: TRBJ1-1
D gene: NA
clone size: few
V gene: TRBV18
CDR3 DNA: TGTGCCAGCTCACCGACAGGGAACACTGAAGCTTTCTTT
CDR3 protein: CASSPTGNTEAFF

J gene: TRBJ1-4
D gene: NA
clone size: NA
V gene: TRBV5-5
CDR3 DNA: TGTGCCAGCAGCCCGCCATGGGACAAGGGTGAAAAACTGTTTTTT
CDR3 protein: CASSPPWDKGEKLFF

J gene: TRBJ2-7
D gene: NA
clone size: NA
V gene: TRBV20-1
CDR3 DNA: TGCAGTGCTAGCCTCGACGAGCAGTACTTC
CDR3 protein: CSASLDEQYF

J gene: TRBJ2-1
D gene: TRBD2
clone size: NA
V gene: TRBV7-9
CDR3 DNA: TGTGCCAGCAGCTTAGGACTAGCGGGGGTGCAGTTCTTC
CDR3 protein: CASSLGLAGVQFF

J gene: TRBJ1-6
D gene: NA
clone size: NA
V gene: TRBV19
CDR3 DNA: TGTGCCAGTAGTCGCGAGGGGTCACAGAATTCACCCCTCCACTTT
CDR3 protein: CASSREGSQNSPLHF

J gene: TRBJ1-2
D gene: TRBD1
clone size: once
V gene: TRBV7-2
CDR3 DNA: TGTGCCAGCAGCTTGTATCGCAGGGGGCTTAGCAATGGCTACACCTTC
CDR3 protein: CASSLYRRGLSNGYTF

J gene: TRBJ1-6
D gene: NA
clone size: NA
V gene: TRBV5-1
CDR3 DNA: TGCGCCAGCAGCCTCAGGGGTTCTAGTTCACCCCTCCACTTT
CDR3 protein: CASSLRGSSSPLHF

J gene: TRBJ2-1
D gene: NA
clone size: NA
V gene: TRBV20-1
CDR3 DNA: TGCAGTGCTCCTGATTACAATGAGCAGTTCTTC
CDR3 protein: CSAPDYNEQFF

J gene: TRBJ1-4
D gene: NA
clone size: few
V gene: TRBV5-1
CDR3 DNA: TGCGCCAGCAGCTGGCGCCCCGCGGCAACTAATGAAAAACTGTTTTTT
CDR3 protein: CASSWRPAATNEKLFF

J gene: TRBJ2-5
D gene: NA
clone size: NA
V gene: TRBV27
CDR3 DNA: TGTGCCAGCAGTTTAAGCAGGGTCGAGACCCAGTACTTC
CDR3 protein: CASSLSRVETQYF

J gene: TRBJ1-5
D gene: NA
clone size: once
V gene: TRBV19
CDR3 DNA: TGTGCCAGTACCTCCAGGAGGGGGGCGGAATACTTCAATCAGCCCCAGCATTTT
CDR3 protein: CASTSRRGAEYFNQPQHF

J gene: TRBJ2-3
D gene: NA
clone size: NA
V gene: TRBV2
CDR3 DNA: TGTGCCAGCAGTGCCCAGGGGGGGGCCGCAGATACGCAGTATTTT
CDR3 protein: CASSAQGGAADTQYF

J gene: TRBJ2-5
D gene: NA
clone size: once
V gene: TRBV6-6
CDR3 DNA: TGTGCCAGCAGTTATGATTCGGCCCGGACCCAGTACTTC
CDR3 protein: CASSYDSARTQYF

J gene: TRBJ1-1
D gene: NA
clone size: NA
V gene: TRBV29-1
CDR3 DNA: TGCAGCGTTTCCGGGCGGCTGGGGGGTGGCACTGAAGCTTTCTTT
CDR3 protein: CSVSGRLGGGTEAFF

J gene: TRBJ2-1
D gene: NA
clone size: NA
V gene: TRBV7-3
CDR3 DNA: TGTGCCAGCAGCTCGGTGACTCAACGTAACAATGAGCAGTTCTTC
CDR3 protein: CASSSVTQRNNEQFF

J gene: TRBJ2-2
D gene: TRBD2
clone size: NA
V gene: TRBV5-1
CDR3 DNA: TGCGCCAGCAGCCTCCCCAGCGGGGGGAGTCTGAACACCGGGGAGCTGTTTTTT
CDR3 protein: CASSLPSGGSLNTGELFF

J gene: TRBJ2-1
D gene: NA
clone size: NA
V gene: TRBV6-5
CDR3 DNA: TGTGCCAGCAGTTACTCGCCCTCCACAGGGCAGCAGTTCTTC
CDR3 protein: CASSYSPSTGQQFF

J gene: TRBJ1-1
D gene: TRBD1
clone size: NA
V gene: TRBV7-8
CDR3 DNA: TGTGCCAGCAGCCCATTGGACAGGGGGCTTTTCAGCACTGAAGCTTTCTTT
CDR3 protein: CASSPLDRGLFSTEAFF

J gene: TRBJ1-4
D gene: NA
clone size: NA
V gene: TRBV7-2
CDR3 DNA: TGTGCCAGCAGCTTAGTCGCGGCTGCAACTAATGAAAAACTGTTTTTT
CDR3 protein: CASSLVAAATNEKLFF

J gene: TRBJ2-3
D gene: TRBD2
clone size: once
V gene: TRBV7-2
CDR3 DNA: TGTGCCAGCAGCCAAGCGCCAGCGGGGACGCAGTATTTT
CDR3 protein: CASSQAPAGTQYF

J gene: TRBJ1-2
D gene: NA
clone size: once
V gene: TRBV19
CDR3 DNA: TGTGCCAGTAGTATAGATCGGCTAACCGCACGGGATGGCTACACCTTC
CDR3 protein: CASSIDRLTARDGYTF

J gene: TRBJ2-7
D gene: TRBD1
clone size: once
V gene: TRBV6-6
CDR3 DNA: TGTGCCAGCAGGGGGACAGGGGGCTCCTACGAGCAGTACTTC
CDR3 protein: CASRGTGGSYEQYF

J gene: TRBJ1-2
D gene: NA
clone size: NA
V gene: TRBV2
CDR3 DNA: TGTGCCAGCAGTGTAACTCCGAGTGGGGGCTACACCTTC
CDR3 protein: CASSVTPSGGYTF

J gene: TRBJ2-6
D gene: NA
clone size: NA
V gene: TRBV6-1
CDR3 DNA: TGTGCCAGCAGTGAAGGGACAGCTTACTCTGGGGCCAACGTCCTGACTTTC
CDR3 protein: CASSEGTAYSGANVLTF

J gene: TRBJ2-5
D gene: TRBD2
clone size: NA
V gene: TRBV2
CDR3 DNA: TGTGCCAGCAGTGGTCTAGCGGGGGGCACCCAAGAGACCCAGTACTTC
CDR3 protein: CASSGLAGGTQETQYF

J gene: TRBJ1-3
D gene: NA
clone size: NA
V gene: TRBV4-2
CDR3 DNA: TGTGCCAGCAGCACCGAGGGGGTCGCTGGAAACACCATATATTTT
CDR3 protein: CASSTEGVAGNTIYF

J gene: TRBJ1-2
D gene: TRBD1
clone size: few
V gene: TRBV29-1
CDR3 DNA: TGCAGCGTCGACCGCACAGGGGGCTATGGCTACACCTTC
CDR3 protein: CSVDRTGGYGYTF

J gene: TRBJ1-2
D gene: NA
clone size: NA
V gene: TRBV5-4
CDR3 DNA: TGTGCCAGCAGCTTTGGAGGGCTGGCCTATGGCTACACCTTC
CDR3 protein: CASSFGGLAYGYTF

J gene: TRBJ1-5
D gene: NA
clone size: NA
V gene: TRBV6-1
CDR3 DNA: TGTGCCAGCAGCACTGGGGGGCAGCCCCAGCATTTT
CDR3 protein: CASSTGGQPQHF

J gene: TRBJ2-1
D gene: NA
clone size: NA
V gene: TRBV7-9
CDR3 DNA: TGTGCCAGCAGCTTAGATGCGCGAGAGCAGTTCTTC
CDR3 protein: CASSLDAREQFF

J gene: TRBJ2-7
D gene: TRBD2
clone size: NA
V gene: TRBV6-5
CDR3 DNA: TGTGCCAGCAGTTACTCCGGGGAGGGGTACGAGCAGTACTTC
CDR3 protein: CASSYSGEGYEQYF

J gene: TRBJ1-1
D gene: TRBD1
clone size: few
V gene: TRBV19
CDR3 DNA: TGTGCCAGTAGTATTAATCTTGACAGGGGGAACACTGAAGCTTTCTTT
CDR3 protein: CASSINLDRGNTEAFF

J gene: TRBJ2-1
D gene: TRBD2
clone size: once
V gene: TRBV18
CDR3 DNA: TGTGCCAGCTCACAGGGACTAGCGGGGAGCAATGAGCAGTTCTTC
CDR3 protein: CASSQGLAGSNEQFF

J gene: TRBJ1-6
D gene: NA
clone size: NA
V gene: TRBV19
CDR3 DNA: TGTGCCAGTAGGGAGAGCTCCTATAATTCACCCCTCCACTTT
CDR3 protein: CASRESSYNSPLHF

J gene: TRBJ1-5
D gene: NA
clone size: NA
V gene: TRBV29-1
CDR3 DNA: TGCAGCGTTGAGTCCGGCAGCAATCAGCCCCAGCATTTT
CDR3 protein: CSVESGSNQPQHF

J gene: TRBJ1-2
D gene: NA
clone size: NA
V gene: TRBV7-8
CDR3 DNA: TGTGCCAGCAGCTTAGTTATAGGGGATAACACCTTC
CDR3 protein: CASSLVIGDNTF

J gene: TRBJ1-6
D gene: NA
clone size: NA
V gene: TRBV27
CDR3 DNA: TGTGCCAGCAGTTCTCTAGGGGCAGGGTTAAATTCACCCCTCCACTTT
CDR3 protein: CASSSLGAGLNSPLHF

J gene: TRBJ1-1
D gene: NA
clone size: NA
V gene: TRBV15
CDR3 DNA: TGTGCCACCAGCAGAGATCTACGGCAGAACACTGAAGCTTTCTTT
CDR3 protein: CATSRDLRQNTEAFF

J gene: TRBJ2-7
D gene: NA
clone size: NA
V gene: TRBV19
CDR3 DNA: TGTGCCAGTAGTCTCCAGGGGATCTCCTACGAGCAGTACTTC
CDR3 protein: CASSLQGISYEQYF

J gene: TRBJ1-3
D gene: NA
clone size: NA
V gene: TRBV19
CDR3 DNA: TGTGCCAGTAGTTCATGGACAGAAGTCTCTGGAAACACCATATATTTT
CDR3 protein: CASSSWTEVSGNTIYF